Listed here are 2 T cell receptor beta chains from one sample, sequenced in a study of regulatory T cells in long-lasting Graves disease. This sample's time point: persistent/refractory GD, antithyroid drugs over 5 years with positive TRAb. There was RNA extracted from PBMCs, and the TCR library was made from it. The TCR beta library used iRepertoire HTBI primers with Arm-PCR amplification of CDR3. TCRdb used MiXCR to reprocess the multiplex PCR reads, holding one entry per CDR3 protein. The data contain about 660,000 distinct CDR3 sequences, 25% to 35% of them singletons. The sample was peripheral blood mononuclear cells (PBMCs), taken when the disease was refractory, from a patient treated with antithyroid drugs. The source of these receptors is a female donor with Graves disease.

The V gene is TRBV18, the J gene TRBJ1-1; possible D gene TRBD1, 6 bases. CDR3 length: 16 amino acids. In germline, CDR1 is KGHSH, CDR2 LQKENI. Trimming stripped 3 bases from V and 1 base from J, with 15 bases between. The CDR3 nucleotides are TGTGCCAGCTCACCCCTCGACCTGGGACAGAACACTGAAGCTTTCTTT. Translated, it gives CASSPLDLGQNTEAFF.

This sequence joins TRBV5-6 and TRBJ1-2; a weak D match, TRBD1 (6 bases). The germline V and J ends were trimmed by 0 bases and 4 bases, with 10 bases remaining between them. The CDR3 spans 14 residues. Germline CDR1 and CDR2: SGHDT and YYEEEE. CDR3 coding DNA: TGTGCCAGCAGCTTGGTCAGGGGCTTCTATGGCTACACCTTC. This codes for CASSLVRGFYGYTF.